A selection of T cell receptor beta chains follows, all from one sample in a study of cytomegalovirus exposure and HLA in healthy donors. Libraries were prepared by immunoSEQ multiplex PCR; TCRdb keeps only in-frame clonotypes and omits some of them. The repertoire consists of roughly 200,000 clones, with less than 85% occurring once and the leading ten covering around 0.63%. Sequenced sample: PBMCs. These receptors all come from a man aged 18 to 35 in good health and CMV-seronegative. Each CDR3 is given with its conserved first and last residue. The order of the fields is D gene, J gene, clone size, V gene, CDR3 length, CDR3 protein, CDR3 DNA. The D gene is left open where the match is weak. Clone sizes are given selectively: once, few, many, or a class where the clone is expanded.

TRBD1 TRBJ2-7 NA TRBV6-5 16 CASSYSGTGGGYEQYF TGTGCCAGCAGTTACTCAGGGACAGGGGGCGGGTACGAGCAGTACTTC
NA TRBJ1-1 few TRBV5-6 13 CASTSVGLGAAFF TGTGCCAGCACCTCGGTTGGCCTGGGGGCAGCTTTCTTT
TRBD1 TRBJ2-7 NA TRBV9 15 CASSRTGQGTYEQYF TGTGCCAGCAGCCGGACGGGACAGGGCACCTACGAGCAGTACTTC
TRBD1 TRBJ2-7 NA TRBV18 14 CASSPGQEGYEQYF TGTGCCAGCTCACCGGGACAGGAGGGCTACGAGCAGTACTTC
TRBD1 TRBJ1-2 few TRBV5-1 16 CASSLADRGTRYGYTF TGCGCCAGCAGCTTGGCCGACAGGGGAACGCGATATGGCTACACCTTC
NA TRBJ2-7 NA TRBV5-1 13 CASSLGHGYEQYF TGCGCCAGCAGCTTGGGACACGGCTACGAGCAGTACTTC
TRBD1 TRBJ2-7 NA TRBV12-5 16 CASGLSLTGVQDEQYF TGTGCTAGTGGTTTAAGTCTGACAGGGGTCCAGGACGAGCAGTACTTC
NA TRBJ1-2 NA TRBV6-5 13 CASRGWGGGGYTF TGTGCCAGCAGGGGGTGGGGGGGTGGTGGCTACACCTTC
TRBD1 TRBJ1-2 NA TRBV5-6 12 CASSPTGVGYTF TGTGCCAGCAGCCCCACAGGGGTCGGCTACACCTTC
TRBD2 TRBJ2-5 NA TRBV4-2 16 CASSPLLAGEAETQYF TGTGCCAGCAGCCCGTTACTAGCGGGAGAGGCCGAGACCCAGTACTTC
NA TRBJ2-3 NA TRBV6-5 15 CASSSSRPRTDTQYF TGTGCCAGCAGTTCCTCCCGACCCAGGACAGATACGCAGTATTTT
NA TRBJ1-3 NA TRBV30 17 CAWSVRVPRVSGNTIYF TGTGCCTGGAGTGTAAGGGTCCCCAGGGTTTCTGGAAACACCATATATTTT
NA TRBJ2-2 NA TRBV2 13 CASRAGVTGELFF TGTGCCAGCAGAGCAGGGGTTACGGGGGAGCTGTTTTTT
TRBD1 TRBJ1-2 few TRBV6-1 13 CASSETGELGYTF TGTGCCAGCAGTGAAACAGGGGAGTTGGGCTACACCTTC
TRBD2 TRBJ2-1 NA TRBV18 15 CASSPPGLAGNEQFF TGTGCCAGCTCACCACCTGGACTAGCCGGCAATGAGCAGTTCTTC
NA TRBJ1-1 NA TRBV6-1 13 CASSIRVSTEAFF TGTGCCAGCAGTATCAGGGTTTCTACTGAAGCTTTCTTT
NA TRBJ2-2 few TRBV7-3 13 CASSLNPGGELFF TGTGCCAGCAGCTTAAACCCCGGCGGGGAGCTGTTTTTT
NA TRBJ2-7 NA TRBV13 15 CASSSETGRSYEQYF TGTGCCAGCAGCTCAGAGACAGGGAGGTCCTACGAGCAGTACTTC
NA TRBJ2-7 NA TRBV25-1 11 CASSRGDEQYF TGTGCCAGCAGCAGGGGAGACGAGCAGTACTTC
NA TRBJ2-6 NA TRBV7-2 15 CASSPSGPGANVLTF TGTGCCAGCAGCCCGAGCGGACCTGGGGCCAACGTCCTGACTTTC
NA TRBJ1-4 NA TRBV30 14 CAWSVPGGDEKLFF TGTGCCTGGAGTGTACCGGGGGGAGATGAAAAACTGTTTTTT
TRBD2 TRBJ2-7 NA TRBV10-3 17 CAITGDGAGVGVYEQYF TGTGCCATCACCGGCGACGGAGCGGGAGTAGGGGTCTACGAGCAGTACTTC
TRBD1 TRBJ1-2 NA TRBV15 17 CATSRRDRGYYNYGYTF TGTGCCACCAGCCGCCGGGACAGGGGTTATTATAACTATGGCTACACCTTC